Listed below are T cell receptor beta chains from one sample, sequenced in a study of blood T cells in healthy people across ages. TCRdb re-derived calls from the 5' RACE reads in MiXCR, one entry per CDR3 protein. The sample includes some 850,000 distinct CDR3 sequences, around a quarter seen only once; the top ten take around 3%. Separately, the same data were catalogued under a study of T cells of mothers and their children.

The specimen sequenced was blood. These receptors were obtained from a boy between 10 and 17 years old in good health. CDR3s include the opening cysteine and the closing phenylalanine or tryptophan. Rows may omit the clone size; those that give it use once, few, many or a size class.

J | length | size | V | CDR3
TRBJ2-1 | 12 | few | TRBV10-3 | CAIRDDKDKTRF
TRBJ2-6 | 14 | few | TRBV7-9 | CASPQRIGANVLTF
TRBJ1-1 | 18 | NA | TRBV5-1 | CASSLGGRGRSVNTEAFF
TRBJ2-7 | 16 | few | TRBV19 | CASSAAGDASSYEQYF
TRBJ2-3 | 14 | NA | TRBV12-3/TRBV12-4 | CASRAGGPTDTQYF
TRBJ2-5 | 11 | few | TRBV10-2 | CASRITETQYF
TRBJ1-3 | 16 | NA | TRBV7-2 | CASSYAGALHGNTIYF
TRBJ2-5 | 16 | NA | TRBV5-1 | CASSLDEGLEVETQYF
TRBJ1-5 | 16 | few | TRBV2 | CASTGQGVNGNQPQHF
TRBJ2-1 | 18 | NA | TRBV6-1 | CASILVRGKVVGNNEQFF
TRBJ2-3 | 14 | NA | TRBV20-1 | CSVQTGRGTDTQYF
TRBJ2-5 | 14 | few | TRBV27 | CASSPGRTIGTQYF
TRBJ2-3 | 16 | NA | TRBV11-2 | CASSLVGGGEGDTQYF
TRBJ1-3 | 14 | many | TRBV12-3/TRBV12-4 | CASSSDSSGNTIYF
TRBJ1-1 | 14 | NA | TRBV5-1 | CASSLVPLNTEAFF
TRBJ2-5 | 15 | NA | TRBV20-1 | CSADGRNPFQETQYF
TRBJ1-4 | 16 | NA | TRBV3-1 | CASSQDAGLFNEKLFF
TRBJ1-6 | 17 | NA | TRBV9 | CASRTGEGTVTNSPLHF
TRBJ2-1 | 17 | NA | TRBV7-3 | CASSFMPGLAAYNEQFF
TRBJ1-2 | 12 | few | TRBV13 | CASSWGGWGYTF
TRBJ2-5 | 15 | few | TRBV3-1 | CASSQGGTRASEQYF
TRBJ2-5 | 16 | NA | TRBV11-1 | CASSRDRTGWGETQYF
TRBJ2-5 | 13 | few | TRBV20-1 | CSAETSGEETQYF
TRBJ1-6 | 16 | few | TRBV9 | CASSLEQGVVNSPLHF
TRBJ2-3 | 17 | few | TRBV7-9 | CASSLAVIAGEADTQYF